This T cell receptor (beta chain) was documented in a study of control samples from healthy donors and cancer patients. TCRdb keeps only in-frame clones here, not all; method: immunoSEQ multiplex PCR. The repertoire holds roughly 80,000 clones, 85% to 95% seen once, with 5.8% in the top ten. This CDR3 spans 12 amino acids. Germline V gene sequence: CDR1 SGHTA, CDR2 FQGNSA. With 4 bases removed from V and 8 bases from J, the gap between germline ends came to 9 bases. Sequenced input: blood. The rearrangement uses TRBV7-2 and TRBJ2-1; D is ambiguous. This sequence was found in an older woman in good health. Here the CDR3 DNA reads TGTGCCAGCAGCTCGGATGTCGATGAGCAGTTCTTC. This gives the protein CASSSDVDEQFF.